Following are 12 T cell receptor beta chains from one sample sequenced in a study of memory CD4+ T cells and cytomegalovirus serostatus. Single viable CD3+CD4+CD8-CD45RO+ cells were sorted as the memory CD4+ T cells. TCRdb keeps only in-frame clones here, not all; method: immunoSEQ multiplex PCR. The data show fewer than 75,000 clones, approximately 79% seen once. The material sequenced was memory CD4+ T cells from blood. Source of these receptors: an adult in good health and CMV-seronegative.

V is TRBV28 and J is TRBJ2-2, with TRBD2 matching 10 bases. J gave up 0 bases and V 10 bases, and 8 bases lay outside the gene matches. CDR1 and CDR2 from the germline V gene are MDHEN and SYDVKM. The CDR3 is 16 residues long. The DNA for the CDR3 is TGTGCCACCGGACTAGCGGAAACTTCGAACACCGGGGAGCTGTTTTTT. It encodes CATGLAETSNTGELFF.

CDR3 nucleotide sequence: TGCGCCAGCAGCGTCCGAGGGGGCCGGGAGCAGTACTTC. Translation: CASSVRGGREQYF. The chain carries TRBV5-1 and TRBJ2-7; 7 bases match TRBD1. Looked up from germline, CDR1 is SGHRS and CDR2 is YFSETQ. The CDR3 is made up of 13 amino acids. V was pared by 4 bases and J by 7 bases, with 8 bases of the junction left unmatched.

The chain couples TRBV5-1 to TRBJ2-3, with D unclear. The length of the CDR3 is 13 residues. Germline lookup yields CDR1 SGHRS and CDR2 YFSETQ. V was cut by 1 base and J by 4 bases, with 7 bases left in between. The CDR3 spells CASSLMTPDTQYF. The CDR3 DNA is TGCGCCAGCAGCTTGATGACACCAGATACGCAGTATTTT.

This chain links TRBV6-6 with TRBJ1-2; no firm D call. Germline V lookup: CDR1 MNHNY, CDR2 SVGAGI (reference sequence). CDR3 length equals 13 residues. Trimming removed 6 bases from V and 8 bases from J, with 16 bases in between. CDR3: CASRQRLDGGYTF. As DNA, the CDR3 is TGTGCCAGCAGACAGCGACTCGACGGGGGCTACACCTTC.

The V call is TRBV2, the J call TRBJ2-2, with D perhaps matching TRBD1 (5 bases). The CDR3 is 15 amino acids. The V gene's germline CDR1 is SNHLY and CDR2 FYNNEI. V was clipped by 7 bases and J by 4 bases, with 16 bases between them. The CDR3 coding sequence is TGTGCCAGCAACCAAGTAGGGGCTAGCACCGGGGAGCTGTTTTTT. Its translation: CASNQVGASTGELFF.

This chain uses TRBV10-3 with TRBJ2-1; D unclear. The germline V gene encodes CDR1 ENHRY and CDR2 SYGVKD. CDR3 size: 14 residues. V lost 4 bases, J lost 8 bases, and 15 bases lay in between. The CDR3 spells CAISVSLGPYEQFF. CDR3 coding DNA: TGTGCCATCAGTGTGTCGCTAGGGCCCTATGAGCAGTTCTTC.

V is TRBV7-8 and J is TRBJ2-4; D gene unclear. The CDR3 contains 11 residues. V lost 1 base to trimming and J lost 8 bases, with 3 bases between them. The V gene's germline CDR1 is SGHVS and CDR2 FQNEAQ. CDR3 residues: CASSLGDIQYF. In DNA, the CDR3 is TGTGCCAGCAGCTTAGGGGACATTCAGTACTTC.

The rearrangement links TRBV19 to TRBJ2-7; TRBD2 agrees at 7 bases. V lost 1 base to trimming and J lost 6 bases; unmatched junction nucleotides: 6. Germline V gene lookup returns CDR1 LNHDA and CDR2 SQIVND (reference sequence). The CDR3 sequence is 14 residues long. CDR3 region: CASSIAGGEGEQYF. The CDR3 DNA sequence: TGTGCCAGTAGTATAGCGGGAGGTGAGGGCGAGCAGTACTTC.

This chain uses TRBV5-6 with TRBJ1-2; D not certain. Germline V gives CDR1 SGHDT, CDR2 YYEEEE. Trimming removed 6 bases at V and 8 bases at J, with 26 bases between. The CDR3 is 16 residues long. The DNA of the CDR3 is TGTGCCAGCACCCCCTTAGGCGGACCTGTTGGTTTGGGCTACACCTTC. Protein product: CASTPLGGPVGLGYTF.

V usage is TRBV28 and J usage is TRBJ2-6; D gene uncertain. This CDR3 has 16 amino acids. Per the germline V gene, CDR1 is MDHEN and CDR2 is SYDVKM. With 5 bases removed from V and 1 base from J, the gap between germline ends came to 12 bases. The CDR3 spells CASSDLQSSGANVLTF. CDR3 sequence (DNA): TGTGCCAGCAGTGATCTACAGTCATCTGGGGCCAACGTCCTGACTTTC.

The V gene is TRBV28, the J gene TRBJ1-2; D uncertain. The V end was cut by 3 bases, the J end by 6 bases, with 11 bases between. From germline, CDR1 is MDHEN and CDR2 SYDVKM. There are 13 residues in the CDR3. CDR3 sequence reads: CASSLVETHGYTF. The DNA of the CDR3 is TGTGCCAGCAGTTTGGTCGAGACTCATGGCTACACCTTC.

This clone was recorded once. The chain joins TRBV7-9 to TRBJ1-1; D is unclear. Germline loops: CDR1 SEHNR, CDR2 FQNEAQ (reference sequence). Trimming took 5 bases from V and 3 from J, leaving 7 bases between them. This CDR3 comprises 12 residues. The CDR3 DNA sequence: TGTGCCAGCAGCGCCGGTTACACTGAAGCTTTCTTT. It encodes CASSAGYTEAFF. The whole variable domain, filled in from reference TRBV7-9 and TRBJ1-1, reads DTGVSQNPRHKITKRGQNVTFRCDPISEHNRLYWYRQTLGQGPEFLTYFQNEAQLEKSRLLSDRFSAERPKGSFSTLEIQRTEQGDSAMYLCASSAGYTEAFFGQGTRLTVV.